The clone carrying this T cell receptor beta chain was found many times. Its specificity is not known. Per germline, CDR1 MNHEY and CDR2 SMNVEV (reference sequence). There are 11 residues in the CDR3. Trimming removed 8 bases at V and 7 bases at J, with 9 bases between. The data originate from a study of CD8 T cells in ankylosing spondylitis. Study conclusions and caveats: According to the report, clones linked to the disease were significantly enriched in matched synovial fluid samples taken from ankylosing spondylitis patients. Seemingly characteristic of ankylosing spondylitis blood was a TCR beta motif consisting of under 10 highly homologous variants.

One entry per CDR3 protein, called by TCRdb with MiXCR from the 5' RACE reads. This sample yields 35,000 or so distinct CDR3 sequences, of which 6% are seen a single time; less than 15% belongs to the top ten. The sequence was obtained from a male donor with ankylosing spondylitis or in good health (not recorded which). The gene calls are TRBV27 and TRBJ2-4; D unresolved. Sequenced: blood, either unsorted or a sorted T cell fraction (not recorded which). The CDR3 here is CASGNGNIQYF. The CDR3 bases are TGTGCCAGCGGGAATGGGAACATTCAGTACTTC.